Below, one TCR beta chain is given with its context. Its cognate antigen is unknown. These data originate in a study of blood T cells in healthy people across ages. For the second PCR, which ran for about 6 to 11 cycles, a sample-barcoded 5' primer and a J-beta primer mix were used. A minimum of 3 million CDR3-containing paired-end reads was obtained for each sample. One entry per CDR3 protein, called by TCRdb with MiXCR from the 5' RACE reads. The repertoire holds about a million distinct CDR3 sequences, with roughly 51% as singletons. The study drew donors from healthy Caucasian individuals in Russia aged about 6 to 100. Germline CDR1 is MGHRA and CDR2 is YSYEKL. This CDR3 spans 16 amino acids. The V gene lost 0 bases and the J gene lost 4 bases, with 13 bases spanning the gap. Findings of the study overall: Naive T cell percentage showed a strong correlation with TCR beta diversity.

The chain is built from TRBV4-1 and TRBJ1-5, with a weak D call TRBD1 (5 bases). The TCR originated in a woman aged 60-75 years in good health. Sequenced input: blood. The CDR3 sequence is CASSQDVGVRNQPQHF. CDR3 coding DNA: TGCGCCAGCAGCCAAGATGTAGGGGTTAGGAATCAGCCCCAGCATTTT.